The 26 T cell receptor beta chains presented below share a single source sample, sequenced in a study of beta chain features in type 1 diabetes. The study reverse transcribed the entire isolated RNA, so it sequenced expressed TCRB transcripts. The repertoire was sequenced with immunoSEQ multiplex PCR; TCRdb's copy has only in-frame clones and lacks some. Of 65,000 to 85,000 clones listed, roughly 49% are singletons. Whole-study findings and limits: Moderate but significant shortening of TCRB CDR3s was recorded in all four CD4+ subsets from Type 1 diabetes patients.

These TCRs are of unknown antigen specificity. What was sequenced was central memory CD4+ T cells from blood. These receptors were taken from a young man with type 1 diabetes.

This clone has more than one count but fewer than ten. The chain joins TRBV7-2 to TRBJ2-7, with 7 bases matching TRBD1. CDR1 SGHTA and CDR2 FQGNSA come from the germline V gene. The V and J ends lost 5 bases and 2 bases, in that order; junction bases with no gene match: 6. The CDR3 has 14 residues. The CDR3 nucleotides read TGTGCCAGCAGCGCCCGACAGGGCCCCTACGAGCAGTACTTC. It encodes CASSARQGPYEQYF.

This clone was detected a few times. The rearrangement uses TRBV12-5 and TRBJ1-1, with a tentative D call TRBD1 (6 bases). Per the germline V gene, CDR1 is LGHNT and CDR2 is FRNRAP. The CDR3 is made up of 11 amino acids. With 7 bases removed from V and 10 bases from J, the gap between germline ends came to 13 bases. The chain's CDR3 is CASATMGAAFF. CDR3 nucleotide sequence: TGTGCTAGTGCCACCATGGGGGCAGCTTTCTTT.

Here the CDR3 DNA reads TGCAGCGTTGAAGAAGCTGGTGGGACACTGATCGAGCAGTACTTC. This gives the protein CSVEEAGGTLIEQYF. The rearrangement joins TRBV29-1 to TRBJ2-5, with a tentative D call TRBD1 (6 bases). With the DNA end fitting TRBJ2-7 better, the J assignment may be wrong. CDR1 SQVTM and CDR2 ANQGSEA come from the germline V gene. This CDR3 is 15 amino acids long.

This rearrangement joins TRBV6-5 to TRBJ2-1; a possible D gene is TRBD2 (6 bases). The CDR3 extends over 16 amino acids. CDR1 is MNHEY, CDR2 SVGAGI, per germline. Trimming took 0 bases from V and 7 from J, leaving 16 bases between them. The CDR3: CASSYSRRGGLNEQFF. CDR3 DNA: TGTGCCAGCAGTTACTCGAGGAGGGGAGGATTAAATGAGCAGTTCTTC.

The chain is built from TRBV19 and TRBJ2-6; TRBD1 matches at 9 bases. Looked up from germline, CDR1 is LNHDA and CDR2 is SQIVND (reference sequence). There are 15 residues in the CDR3. V was clipped by 10 bases and J by 2 bases; unmatched bases: 6. CDR3 region: CATSRQGAGANVLTF. For the CDR3, the DNA is TGTGCCACGTCCAGACAGGGGGCTGGGGCCAACGTCCTGACTTTC.

The genes are TRBV19 and TRBJ1-5; 7 bases align to TRBD1. The CDR3 has 16 residues. The trim removed 3 bases at V and 2 bases at J, leaving 7 bases unmatched. CDR1 is LNHDA, CDR2 SQIVND, per germline (reference sequence). CDR3: CASSIGGGGRNQPQHF. In DNA form, the CDR3 reads TGTGCCAGTAGTATTGGAGGGGGCGGACGCAATCAGCCCCAGCATTTT.

The chain combines TRBV2 with TRBJ1-5, with 8 bases fitting TRBD1. The trim removed 6 bases at V and 6 bases at J, leaving 7 bases unmatched. This CDR3 contains 14 residues. CDR1 and CDR2 (germline): SNHLY, FYNNEI. The CDR3 DNA reads as TGTGCCAGCAGGCTAGGGACAGGCACTCAGCCCCAGCATTTT. Its translation: CASRLGTGTQPQHF.

The V call is TRBV19, the J call TRBJ2-3, with D possibly TRBD1 on 5 matching bases. V lost 3 bases and J lost 7, with 14 bases in between. CDR3 length: 14 residues. CDR1 LNHDA and CDR2 SQIVND come from the germline V gene (reference sequence). The CDR3 DNA is TGTGCCAGTAGTATCAGGGCCGCTAGGAATACGCAGTATTTT. Protein product: CASSIRAARNTQYF.

The CDR3: CASSRTGTGVSPLHF. Here the CDR3 DNA reads TGTGCCAGCAGCCGTACCGGGACAGGGGTTTCACCCCTCCACTTT. This chain connects TRBV6-5 to TRBJ1-6; 10 nucleotides match TRBD1. Germline lookup yields CDR1 MNHEY and CDR2 SVGAGI. This CDR3 comprises 15 residues. Trimming took 6 bases from V and 9 from J; bases not matched to a gene: 8.

The sample holds one count of this clone. The genes are TRBV6-1 and TRBJ1-5; D is undetermined. Trimming removed 3 bases from V and 4 bases from J, with 4 bases in between. There are 12 residues in the CDR3. The germline V gene has CDR1 MNHNS and CDR2 SASEGT. The CDR3 nucleotides are TGTGCCAGCAGTGACACAAATCAGCCCCAGCATTTT. The encoded protein is CASSDTNQPQHF.

This chain links TRBV19 with TRBJ2-1, with TRBD2 identical over 8 bases. The ends lost 1 base at V and 2 bases at J; junction bases unmatched: 10. Germline lookup yields CDR1 LNHDA and CDR2 SQIVND (reference sequence). This CDR3 is built from 18 residues. The CDR3 DNA follows: TGTGCCAGTAGTATAGTAGGGGGGGTAGCGGGGACCTACAATGAGCAGTTCTTC. Residues: CASSIVGGVAGTYNEQFF.

DNA for the CDR3: TGTGCCAGCAGTTCTTACCAGACTGGTAATGAAAAACTGTTTTTT. Translated, it gives CASSSYQTGNEKLFF. The chain joins TRBV27 to TRBJ1-4; no clear D. This CDR3 spans 15 amino acids. Trimming took off 4 bases at V and 4 bases at J, with 13 bases between the two ends. CDR1 MNHEY and CDR2 SMNVEV come from the germline V gene (reference sequence).

The V gene is TRBV18, the J gene TRBJ2-5; maybe TRBD1 (5 bases). The V gene lost 1 base and the J gene lost 3 bases, with 6 bases spanning the gap. Germline values: CDR1 KGHSH, CDR2 LQKENI. CDR3 length: 13 residues. The CDR3 loop reads CASSPQGKETQYF. The CDR3 coding sequence is TGTGCCAGCTCACCACAGGGGAAAGAGACCCAGTACTTC.

This clone was observed a few times. The rearrangement joins TRBV11-2 to TRBJ2-3; D possibly corresponds to TRBD2 (5 bases). Looked up from germline, CDR1 is SGHAT and CDR2 is FQNNGV. Trimming took 5 bases from V and 0 from J, leaving 15 bases between them. There are 16 residues in the CDR3. CDR3 in DNA: TGTGCCAGCAGCCTGCGGGCCGCGCGGAGCACAGATACGCAGTATTTT. This codes for CASSLRAARSTDTQYF.

This chain joins TRBV10-3 and TRBJ2-5; 8 bases agree with TRBD1. The V gene end was trimmed by 5 bases and the J gene end by 5 bases; junction bases not matched to a gene: 13. The germline CDR1 and CDR2 sequences are ENHRY and SYGVKD. The CDR3 is made up of 16 amino acids. As DNA, the CDR3 is TGTGCCATCAGTTTGGAACGACAGGGGATTTCGGAGACCCAGTACTTC. Protein product: CAISLERQGISETQYF.

Only a few counts were recorded for this clone. V and J are TRBV11-2 and TRBJ2-4; 9 nucleotides match TRBD2. V trimming: 0 bases; J trimming: 6 bases; junction bases outside the gene matches: 3. The CDR3 covers 15 residues. CDR1 and CDR2 (germline): SGHAT, FQNNGV. The CDR3 loop reads CASSLDAGGRNIQYF. The CDR3 DNA follows: TGTGCCAGCAGCTTAGATGCGGGGGGGCGAAACATTCAGTACTTC.

This clone was seen only a few times. The J gene is TRBJ2-7, the V gene TRBV29-1, with 9 bases fitting TRBD1. Germline V gene lookup returns CDR1 SQVTM and CDR2 ANQGSEA. With V trimmed by 6 bases and J by 3 bases, 12 bases remained unmatched. The CDR3 runs to 15 residues. The CDR3 loop is CSVATGTGKGYEQYF. As DNA, the CDR3 is TGCAGCGTCGCGACCGGGACAGGGAAAGGCTACGAGCAGTACTTC.

V and J are TRBV11-2 and TRBJ2-3; possibly TRBD1 for D (5 bases). The length of the CDR3 is 17 residues. V was trimmed by 1 base and J by 1 base, leaving 15 bases between them. Germline CDR1 and CDR2: SGHAT and FQNNGV. As DNA, the CDR3 is TGTGCCAGCAGCTTAGGCGGACGGCAGGGTGGCACAGATACGCAGTATTTT. Its protein is CASSLGGRQGGTDTQYF.

The chain employs TRBV5-1 and TRBJ2-1; unclear D gene. The V gene lost 4 bases and the J gene lost 6 bases, with 8 bases spanning the gap. The germline V gene has CDR1 SGHRS and CDR2 YFSETQ. The length of the CDR3 is 12 residues. Here the CDR3 DNA reads TGCGCCAGCAGCCCGTACGGCAATGAGCAGTTCTTC. The encoded protein is CASSPYGNEQFF.

The V gene is TRBV11-2, the J gene TRBJ1-2, with D unresolved. Per the germline V gene, CDR1 is SGHAT and CDR2 is FQNNGV. V gave up 5 bases and J gave up 2 bases, with 15 bases separating them. The CDR3 spans 15 residues. The CDR3: CASSPLSRANYGYTF. The CDR3 DNA sequence: TGTGCCAGCAGCCCTCTGAGCAGAGCGAACTATGGCTACACCTTC.

The gene calls are TRBV7-6 and TRBJ1-4; 7 bases fit TRBD1. Unmatched junction bases numbered 14, after V lost 5 bases and J lost 8 bases. The CDR3 length is 16 residues. Germline values: CDR1 SGHVS, CDR2 FNYEAQ. The CDR3 is CASSGRNRQGREKLFF. Written as DNA, the CDR3 is TGTGCCAGCAGCGGACGGAACCGACAGGGTCGGGAAAAACTGTTTTTT. Drawing the rest from reference TRBV7-6 and TRBJ1-4, the complete variable domain is GAGVSQSPRYKVTKRGQDVALRCDPISGHVSLYWYRQALGQGPEFLTYFNYEAQQDKSGLPNDRFSAERPEGSISTLTIQRTEQRDSAMYRCASSGRNRQGREKLFFGSGTQLSVL.

The chain couples TRBV30 to TRBJ1-5; D ambiguous. CDR3 length: 15 residues. V shed 0 bases and J shed 3 bases, with 12 bases lying between them. Per the germline V gene, CDR1 is GTSNPN and CDR2 is SVGIG (reference sequence). CDR3 in amino acids: CAWSVGGGNNQPQHF. For the CDR3, the DNA is TGTGCCTGGAGTGTCGGCGGAGGAAACAATCAGCCCCAGCATTTT.

The rearrangement links TRBV5-1 to TRBJ2-5, with TRBD2 matching over 8 bases. Trimming cost V 4 bases and J 0 bases; bases outside gene matches: 8. The V gene's germline CDR1 is SGHRS and CDR2 YFSETQ. This CDR3 region has 16 residues. CDR3 DNA sequence: TGCGCCAGCAGCCCGGGACTTAGCGGGAACCAAGAGACCCAGTACTTC. Amino acids: CASSPGLSGNQETQYF.

As concerns this clone: The DNA is left out, because the CDR3 cannot be placed on it with certainty; the CDR3 is given as TCRdb lists it. The chain combines TRBV7-2 with TRBJ2-1; no check of the table's D call, TRBD1, against the DNA was made. Germline V gene data show CDR1 as SGHTA and CDR2 as FQGNSA. The CDR3 numbers 11 amino acids, ends counted. CDR3 in amino acids: CASSLVGPGIF.

The V and J genes are TRBV6-5 and TRBJ1-5, with D maybe TRBD1 (5 bases). CDR1 is MNHEY, CDR2 SVGAGI, per germline. V gave up 6 bases and J gave up 2 bases, with 5 bases separating them. The CDR3 totals 12 residues. The CDR3 sequence is CASRTGNQPQHF. The CDR3 DNA sequence: TGTGCCAGCAGGACAGGCAATCAGCCCCAGCATTTT.

The chain recombines TRBV2 with TRBJ1-1; tentative D call: TRBD1 (6 bases). This CDR3 is 14 amino acids long. Germline V gene data show CDR1 as SNHLY and CDR2 as FYNNEI. Trimming removed 7 bases at V and 1 base at J, with 13 bases between. This chain's CDR3 is CASNIDRTNTEAFF. As DNA, the CDR3 is TGTGCCAGCAATATAGACAGGACGAACACTGAAGCTTTCTTT.